Below are 20 T cell receptor beta chains sequenced from a single sample in a study of T cells after yellow fever vaccination. One entry per CDR3 protein results from TCRdb running MiXCR on the 5' RACE reads. There are about 170,000 distinct CDR3 sequences in the sample; roughly 11% occur only once, and about 38% lies in the top ten. The source material was CD8+ T cells sorted from PBMCs, sampled 15 days after the yellow fever booster vaccination. These receptor sequences come from a man between 18 and 35 years old who received the YFV17D yellow fever vaccine.

This chain links TRBV9 with TRBJ2-3; the D is unclear. The CDR3 extends over 14 amino acids. V shed 0 bases and J shed 4 bases, with 9 bases lying between them. The germline V gene encodes CDR1 SGDLS and CDR2 YYNGEE. In nucleotides, the CDR3 is TGTGCCAGCAGCGTAGATGGGGTCGCAGATACGCAGTATTTT. Residues: CASSVDGVADTQYF. Filled out from reference TRBV9 and TRBJ2-3, the complete variable domain reads DSGVTQTPKHLITATGQRVTLRCSPRSGDLSVYWYQQSLDQGLQFLIQYYNGEERAKGNILERFSAQQFPDLHSELNLSSLELGDSALYFCASSVDGVADTQYFGPGTRLTVL.

This clonotype showed up many times. The chain recombines TRBV20-1 with TRBJ2-7; D possibly corresponds to TRBD2 (5 bases). Per germline, CDR1 DFQATT and CDR2 SNEGSKA (reference sequence). The CDR3 is made up of 13 amino acids. Trimming left V 0 bases short and J 1 base short, with 7 bases between. CDR3 bases: TGCAGTGCTAGAGACCCGGGATCCTACGAGCAGTACTTC. Its translation: CSARDPGSYEQYF.

The chain recombines TRBV6-2 or TRBV6-3 with TRBJ2-7, with 8 bases fitting TRBD2. The CDR3 is 13 amino acids. Germline V CDR1 and CDR2: MNHEY, SVGEGT. After removal of 5 bases from V and 4 bases from J, the junction contained 4 bases not matched to a gene. The CDR3 loop reads CASSPGGGYEQYV. The CDR3 DNA is TGTGCCAGCAGTCCCGGCGGGGGGTACGAGCAGTACGTC.

The chain recombines TRBV5-1 with TRBJ1-1; D is ambiguous. Germline assignment: CDR1 SGHRS and CDR2 YFSETQ. The CDR3 is 17 residues long. Trimming took off 4 bases at V and 5 bases at J, with 24 bases between the two ends. The CDR3, as DNA: TGCGCCAGCAGCCCTCCCCGGGAAGGTCCCTTGCTAACTGAAGCTTTCTTT. This translates into CASSPPREGPLLTEAFF.

The sample holds a few counts of this clonotype. The CDR3 here is CSVVLGQGLSYEQYV. Here the CDR3 DNA reads TGCAGCGTTGTACTGGGACAGGGGCTCTCCTACGAGCAGTACGTC. The J gene is TRBJ2-7, the V gene TRBV29-1; 10 positions match TRBD1. The CDR3 sequence is 15 residues long. Germline values: CDR1 SQVTM, CDR2 ANQGSEA. The V and J ends lost 4 bases and 0 bases, in that order; junction bases with no gene match: 6.

This clonotype was seen a handful of times. The chain recombines TRBV5-5 with TRBJ2-2; D gene unclear. V was cut by 4 bases and J by 8 bases, with 9 bases left in between. Germline CDR1 is SGHKS and CDR2 is YYEKEE (reference sequence). This CDR3 comprises 12 residues. The CDR3 sequence: CASSPTSGELFF. CDR3 in DNA: TGTGCCAGCAGCCCTACTTCAGGGGAGCTGTTTTTT. The complete variable domain, with remaining parts taken from reference TRBV5-5 and TRBJ2-2, reads DAGVTQSPTHLIKTRGQQVTLRCSPISGHKSVSWYQQVLGQGPQFIFQYYEKEERGRGNFPDRFSARQFPNYSSELNVNALLLGDSALYLCASSPTSGELFFGEGSRLTVL.

This clonotype is deemed hyperexpanded. The rearrangement joins TRBV27 to TRBJ2-7; TRBD2 matches 7 bases. Germline V lookup: CDR1 MNHEY, CDR2 SMNVEV (reference sequence). The V segment lost 6 bases and the J segment 2 bases; nucleotides outside the gene matches: 10. This CDR3 is 15 amino acids long. The CDR3 region is CASSQWGGTPYEQYF. As DNA, the CDR3 is TGTGCCAGCAGCCAATGGGGGGGTACGCCCTACGAGCAGTACTTC.

The chain employs TRBV28 and TRBJ2-3, with D perhaps given as TRBD1 or TRBD2 (6 bases each). CDR3 length: 14 amino acids. The germline V gene encodes CDR1 MDHEN and CDR2 SYDVKM. Trimming removed 3 bases from V and 2 bases from J, with 9 bases in between. The CDR3 region has the DNA TGTGCCAGCAGTTTGCGGGACAACACAGATACGCAGTATTTT. Its protein is CASSLRDNTDTQYF.

This clonotype occurred a few times. The chain has TRBV4-2 and TRBJ2-7; either TRBD1 or TRBD2 may fit D (5 bases each). Germline V lookup: CDR1 LGHNA, CDR2 YNFKEQ. The CDR3 totals 14 residues. The V gene lost 2 bases and the J gene lost 3 bases, with 11 bases spanning the gap. CDR3 in DNA: TGTGCCAGCAGCCAACGGGACGGGGACTACGAGCAGTACGTC. It is translated as CASSQRDGDYEQYV.

The rearrangement joins TRBV10-3 to TRBJ1-3, with 10 bases fitting TRBD1. The length of the CDR3 is 18 residues. CDR1 ENHRY and CDR2 SYGVKD come from the germline V gene. Trimming cost V 10 bases and J 0 bases; bases outside gene matches: 15. This CDR3 is CATGYGTGVVLSGNTIYF. The CDR3 coding sequence is TGTGCCACCGGTTATGGGACAGGGGTCGTTCTCTCTGGAAACACCATATATTTT.

This clonotype was seen many times. V is TRBV5-1 and J is TRBJ2-3; TRBD2 aligns across 9 bases. The germline CDR1 and CDR2 sequences are SGHRS and YFSETQ. The CDR3 totals 15 residues. With 5 bases clipped from V and 2 bases from J, the junction kept 6 bases outside the gene matches. This CDR3 reads CASSRLAGTTDTQYF. The CDR3 DNA reads TGCGCCAGCAGTCGGCTAGCGGGGACCACAGATACGCAGTATTTT.

CDR3: CASIRSLQGARETQYF. DNA for the CDR3: TGTGCCAGCATTAGGTCTCTCCAGGGGGCTAGAGAGACCCAGTACTTC. The gene calls are TRBV6-2 or TRBV6-3 and TRBJ2-5, with 8 nucleotides matching TRBD1. The CDR3 has 16 residues. J lost 4 bases, V lost 7 bases, and 14 bases had no gene match. Germline values: CDR1 MNHEY, CDR2 SVGEGT.

This clonotype was observed at least ten times. The chain recombines TRBV7-7 with TRBJ2-7; perhaps TRBD2 as D (6 bases). Trimming took off 6 bases at V and 4 bases at J, with 19 bases between the two ends. Per the germline V gene, CDR1 is SSHAT and CDR2 is FNYEAQ (reference sequence). The CDR3 covers 15 residues. In DNA form, the CDR3 reads TGTGCCAGCAGTACAGGTAGCGGTGGGGCGTACGAGCAGTACTTC. This encodes CASSTGSGGAYEQYF.

Only a few counts were recorded for this clonotype. The chain employs TRBV7-8 and TRBJ2-5, with 9 bases that match TRBD2. CDR1 and CDR2 from the germline V gene are SGHVS and FQNEAQ. V lost 5 bases, J lost 2 bases, and 12 bases stayed unmatched. CDR3 length equals 17 residues. The CDR3 region is CASSPRRRGGPQETQYF. CDR3 sequence (DNA): TGTGCCAGCAGCCCTAGAAGGCGGGGGGGCCCTCAAGAGACCCAGTACTTC.

The CDR3 DNA sequence: TGTGCCAGCACTTTAACCTTGGGGGGGACCCAGTACTTC. Translation: CASTLTLGGTQYF. This sequence joins TRBV7-8 and TRBJ2-5; D might be TRBD2 (6 bases). Germline-derived CDR1 and CDR2 are SGHVS and FQNEAQ. This CDR3 comprises 13 residues. Trimming shortened V by 7 bases and J by 7 bases, and 16 bases separated the two germline ends.

This clonotype was found a few times. This chain links TRBV12-3 or TRBV12-4 with TRBJ1-2, with 7 bases fitting TRBD1. With 3 bases clipped from V and 6 bases from J, the junction kept 13 bases outside the gene matches. This CDR3 spans 16 amino acids. CDR3 region: CASSFDRAIPFDGYTF. Written as DNA, the CDR3 is TGTGCCAGCAGTTTCGACAGGGCCATACCCTTTGATGGCTACACCTTC.

The CDR3 is CASSSPMGRISGNTIYF. The CDR3 bases are TGTGCCAGCAGCTCCCCGATGGGACGGATCTCTGGAAACACCATATATTTT. This chain joins TRBV7-9 and TRBJ1-3; D is perhaps TRBD1 (5 bases). Trimming removed 4 bases at V and 0 bases at J, with 16 bases between. Germline V gene sequence: CDR1 SEHNR, CDR2 FQNEAQ (reference sequence). The CDR3 sequence is 17 residues long.

This clonotype was picked up a small number of times. The genes are TRBV5-6 and TRBJ2-2; D is unclear. The germline V and J ends were trimmed by 4 bases and 6 bases, with 13 bases remaining between them. This CDR3 comprises 14 residues. Germline CDR1 is SGHDT and CDR2 is YYEEEE. In nucleotides, the CDR3 is TGTGCCAGCAGCCCGGGTCCAGAGGCCGGGGAGCTGTTTTTT. Translated, it gives CASSPGPEAGELFF.

This clonotype was recorded a few times. The rearrangement uses TRBV7-8 and TRBJ2-5, with D hard to call. V dropped 0 bases and J dropped 5 bases, with 16 bases sitting between them. The CDR3 totals 16 residues. CDR1 is SGHVS, CDR2 FQNEAQ, per germline. The DNA of the CDR3 is TGTGCCAGCAGCTTAGCGCTGAACAGCATGGGGGAGACCCAGTACTTC. Translating it yields CASSLALNSMGETQYF. Together with reference TRBV7-8 and TRBJ2-5, the CDR3 gives the full variable domain: GAGVSQSPRYKVAKRGQDVALRCDPISGHVSLFWYQQALGQGPEFLTYFQNEAQLDKSGLPSDRFFAERPEGSVSTLKIQRTQQEDSAVYLCASSLALNSMGETQYFGPGTRLLVL.

A few counts support this clonotype. The chain has TRBV7-8 and TRBJ2-5; maybe TRBD2 (6 bases). Germline V CDR1 and CDR2: SGHVS, FQNEAQ. This CDR3 has 16 amino acids. V lost 6 bases to trimming and J lost 0 bases, with 17 bases between them. The CDR3 loop is CASSHDPGSYQETQYF. CDR3 in DNA: TGTGCCAGCAGTCACGATCCCGGGAGTTACCAAGAGACCCAGTACTTC.